This T cell receptor (beta chain) came from a study of shared clonotypes between healthy human individuals (dated by TCRdb to between 2020 and 2021). Some background on the complete study: A couple of women and three men aged 18 to 49 years were included in the cohort. Blood TCR repertoires of a handful of healthy adults were deeply sequenced to estimate repertoire size and the extent of clonotype sharing between individuals. Libraries were prepared and TCR repertoires were sequenced by different laboratories using diverse techniques, in order to increase sequencing depth and limit assay-specific biases. Leukapheresis yielded between about 0.94 and 8.9 billion PBMCs per donor. The full study reports these points: Pairwise subsampling led to the expectation that sequencing depth would affect the degree of clonotype sharing among donors. The genetic and exposure-history diversity represented was limited by the small number of donors. Sampling was restricted to blood, and TCR repertoires in tissues likely differ from the TCR repertoires found in blood.

The donors were healthy, HIV-negative adults who had no recently reported acute infections or vaccinations. Only Caucasian adults living in Nashville, Tennessee, USA were represented among the donors. For unsorted samples, approximately 89 million PBMCs were counted, and genomic DNA was extracted using the QIAamp DNA Blood Mini kit. Blood was collected by leukapheresis, and PBMCs were isolated by Ficoll-Histopaque density gradient centrifugation and then cryopreserved in liquid nitrogen vapor phase. Trimming costs V 6 bases and J 5 bases, and their ends lie 7 bases apart. According to the germline V gene (reference sequence), CDR1 reads MNHNY and CDR2 reads SVGAGI. The CDR3 holds 12 amino acids from the cysteine to the phenylalanine. The kept DNA is CDR3 alone, 36 bases in frame from the first base. Using the deep immunoSEQ assay, multiplex PCR amplified TCR CDR3 regions from genomic DNA. Extracted genomic DNA from each cell subset was spread evenly across all wells of several immunoSEQ 96-well plates, with each plate serving as a replicate. For unsorted PBMC, 250 to 350 ng of genomic DNA, equivalent to around 30,000 T cell genomes, went into each replicate PCR. Ten immunoSEQ deep assay plates were used to sequence the unsorted PBMC genomic DNA. Purified libraries were measured with a Qubit 3.0 fluorometer, size-checked on a Bioanalyzer 2100, and measured again with the KAPA Library Quantification kit. Every immunoSEQ 96-well plate was sequenced on a separate single-read 150-cycle Illumina NextSeq 550 flow cell. In the original analysis: Because only junctional sequences without quality scores were contained in the immunoSEQ output, filtering matching that applied to full-length reads could not be performed. To assign V/J genes and CDR3, sequences were annotated against IMGT germline references using PyIR, a Python wrapper for IgBLAST v1.9. Any read was removed if the V/J assignment was weak (E-value above 1e-6), the CDR3 was missing, or the read contained stop codons, out-of-frame junctions, or ambiguous translated residues. V3J clonotypes were defined as sequences sharing the same inferred V gene, J gene, and CDR3 amino acid sequence. To compute the percentage overlap between repertoires, the number of shared unique clonotypes was divided by the size of the smaller repertoire. RTK rarefaction, the Chao1 estimator, and Recon v2.1 estimates of unobserved clonotypes were used to assess repertoire richness. TCRdb retrieved this table from immuneACCESS and kept in-frame rearrangements only. Not all clones are present; in checked studies, unresolved V genes account for under half, and no reason is known for the remainder. The D gene and trimming were derived from the DNA, and the V and J assignments and clone size from that table. The sample table records roughly 500,000 clones; around 73% of these occur just once. In total, the top ten clones hold more than 10% of the sample.

Comment on this clone: The target of this receptor is not known. No base quality values were provided; no much bigger clone lies one nucleotide off.

The chain links TRBV6-6 with TRBJ2-2; the D segment cannot be called with confidence. Specimen: PBMCs. The clonotype was recovered from a woman aged 40 to 50 in good health. Some clones in this sample may be carry-over from other donors' samples. Read as DNA, the sequence is TGTGCCAGCAGCGTAGTGACCGGGGAGCTGTTTTTT. Its amino acids are CASSVVTGELFF.